This T cell receptor (beta chain) is drawn from a study of T cell clusters in autoimmune cytopenias. With respect to this clonotype: The antigen is undetermined.

The CDR3 spans 15 residues. From germline, CDR1 is KGHSH and CDR2 LQKENI. TRB amplification used around 260 ng of peripheral blood genomic DNA. The study's findings and limits: The T cell clusters came from computational analysis alone and lack functional validation.

TRB was amplified by touch-down multiplex PCR, primer pools A and B combined. From its re-call of the multiplex PCR reads, TCRdb lists each CDR3 protein once, without DNA. This listing includes roughly 5,100 distinct CDR3 sequences. This sample also appeared in a second study, on T cell repertoires in aging, cancer and after chemotherapy. From that paper: Healthy donor repertoires were recorded over several months to years and showed clear clonal overlap.

The chain is built from TRBV18 and TRBJ2-2; TCRdb's assignment of TRBD1 cannot be checked, as there is no DNA. Sequencing was carried out using peripheral blood. The receptor was isolated from a human donor in good health. The CDR3 spells CASLARGQGTGELFF.